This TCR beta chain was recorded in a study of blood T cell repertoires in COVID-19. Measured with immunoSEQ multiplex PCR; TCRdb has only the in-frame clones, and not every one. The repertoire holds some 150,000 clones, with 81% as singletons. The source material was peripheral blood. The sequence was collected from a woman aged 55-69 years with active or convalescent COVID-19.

The CDR3 here is CASSSEGNYGYTF. As DNA, the CDR3 is TGTGCCAGCAGTTCCGAGGGTAACTATGGCTACACCTTC. V gene TRBV12-3 or TRBV12-4 combines with J gene TRBJ1-2; D remains unclear. The length of the CDR3 is 13 residues. Trimming cost V 4 bases and J 1 base, with 7 bases left between them.